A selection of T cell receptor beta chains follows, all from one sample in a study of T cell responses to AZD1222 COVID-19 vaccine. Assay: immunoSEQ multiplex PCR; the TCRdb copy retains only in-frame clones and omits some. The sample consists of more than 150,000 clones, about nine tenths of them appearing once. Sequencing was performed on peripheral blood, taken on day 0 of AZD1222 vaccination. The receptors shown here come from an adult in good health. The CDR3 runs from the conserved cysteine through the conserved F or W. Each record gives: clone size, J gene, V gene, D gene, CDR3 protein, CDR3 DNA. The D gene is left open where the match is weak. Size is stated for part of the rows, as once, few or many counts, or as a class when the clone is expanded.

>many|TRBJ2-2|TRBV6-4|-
CASSADDETGELFF
TGTGCCAGCAGCGCCGATGATGAGACCGGGGAGCTGTTTTTT
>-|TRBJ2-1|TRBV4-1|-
CASSGMSGYAAYNEQFF
TGCGCCAGCAGTGGGATGTCTGGCTACGCAGCGTACAATGAGCAGTTCTTC
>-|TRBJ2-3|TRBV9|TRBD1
CASSVEGAGTDTQYF
TGTGCCAGCAGCGTTGAGGGGGCCGGGACAGATACGCAGTATTTT
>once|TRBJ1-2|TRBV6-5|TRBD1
CASSRQGPIYGYTF
TGTGCCAGCAGCAGACAGGGCCCCATCTATGGCTACACCTTC
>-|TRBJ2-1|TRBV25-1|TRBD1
CASSGHTGDRSYNEQFF
TGTGCCAGCAGTGGGCATACAGGGGATAGGTCCTACAATGAGCAGTTCTTC
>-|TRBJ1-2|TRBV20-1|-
CSASPDSSRGYTF
TGCAGTGCTAGTCCCGACTCGAGCCGTGGCTACACCTTC
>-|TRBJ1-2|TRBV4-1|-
CASSQVLVGNYGYTF
TGCGCCAGCAGCCAAGTGCTCGTGGGGAACTATGGCTACACCTTC
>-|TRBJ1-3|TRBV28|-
CASSPGQQSGNTIYF
TGTGCCAGCAGTCCCGGACAGCAGTCTGGAAACACCATATATTTT
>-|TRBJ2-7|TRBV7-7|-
CASSLLGPSNEQYF
TGTGCCAGCAGCTTACTAGGGCCCTCCAACGAGCAGTACTTC
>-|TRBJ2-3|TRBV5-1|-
CASSLGQLTDTQYF
TGCGCCAGCAGCCTCGGACAGCTCACAGATACGCAGTATTTT
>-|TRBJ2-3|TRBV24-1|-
CATSVGGVGSTDTQYF
TGTGCCACCAGTGTCGGGGGTGTGGGAAGCACAGATACGCAGTATTTT
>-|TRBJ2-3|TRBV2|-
CASSVHGWGQTDTQYF
TGTGCCAGCAGTGTACATGGCTGGGGGCAAACAGATACGCAGTATTTT
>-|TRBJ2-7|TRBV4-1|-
CASSQEVQGYEQYF
TGCGCCAGCAGCCAAGAGGTTCAGGGCTACGAGCAGTACTTC
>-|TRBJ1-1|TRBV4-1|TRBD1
CASSPGQGLYTEAFF
TGCGCCAGCAGCCCCGGACAGGGGCTGTATACTGAAGCTTTCTTT
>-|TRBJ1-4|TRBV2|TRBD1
CASSRQGRGEKLFF
TGTGCCAGCAGCAGACAGGGAAGGGGTGAAAAACTGTTTTTT
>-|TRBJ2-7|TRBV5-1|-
CASSFHTKGEQYF
TGCGCCAGCAGCTTCCATACAAAGGGTGAGCAGTACTTC
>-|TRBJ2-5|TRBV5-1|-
CASSLGGWGPEETQYF
TGCGCCAGCAGCTTGGGGGGATGGGGACCCGAAGAGACCCAGTACTTC
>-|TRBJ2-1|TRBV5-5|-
CASSWGGGNNEQFF
TGTGCCAGCAGCTGGGGAGGAGGGAACAATGAGCAGTTCTTC
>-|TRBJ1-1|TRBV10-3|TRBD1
CAITGTGESEAFF
TGTGCCATCACGGGGACAGGGGAGTCTGAAGCTTTCTTT
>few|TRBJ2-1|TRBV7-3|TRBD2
CASSPGLALNEQFF
TGTGCCAGCTCTCCGGGACTAGCGCTGAATGAGCAGTTCTTC
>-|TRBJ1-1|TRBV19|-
CASSIRLRQTNTEAFF
TGTGCCAGTAGTATAAGATTGCGGCAGACGAACACTGAAGCTTTCTTT
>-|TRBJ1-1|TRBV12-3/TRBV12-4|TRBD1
CASSRTGGAFF
TGTGCCAGCAGTAGGACAGGGGGCGCTTTCTTT
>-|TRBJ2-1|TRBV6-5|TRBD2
CASSILAGGNNEQFF
TGTGCCAGCAGTATACTAGCGGGAGGGAACAATGAGCAGTTCTTC